This TCR beta chain appears in the sequencing data of a study of human T cells and chemical hapten exposure (dated by TCRdb to 2020 to 2023). General notes on the study: For sensitization, 2% DPC in acetone was applied to an approximately 2 cm by approximately 2 cm area of upper inner arm skin. Patients additionally received weekly therapeutic DPC doses to the scalp throughout the approximately 22-week study period. Peripheral blood TCR repertoire changes were tracked in vivo in alopecia patients during primary and secondary sensitization to the hapten diphenylcyclopropenone (DPC). Blood was sampled from patients pre-sensitization (week 0) and at 2, 6 and about 24 weeks after DPC sensitization. Patch tests used Finn chambers with 0.01% DPC on the upper back, scored after 6 days by International Contact Dermatitis Research Group standards. The patient cohort, mostly female, included alopecia areata with under or over 50% scalp involvement, alopecia totalis and alopecia universalis. Twenty-nine alopecia patients provided blood for TCR sequencing at one to four time points (pre-sensitization, 2, 6 and 24 weeks). Libraries were pooled for sequencing, and variation in per-sample TCR yields was attributed mainly to small differences in library volumes within the pool.

Study-wide conclusions, independent of this receptor: Patch test score correlated positively with the number of PT1 expanded TCRs, reaching significance at thresholds 8, 16 and 32 but not at 4. No change with DPC sensitization was found in the number of TCRs above 1 in 1000 frequency, and no evidence of global repertoire structure alterations was found. Repeated subsampling changed both the strength of the expansion versus patch-test correlation and the threshold at which the correlation became significant. Expanded TCRs formed significantly more large CDR3 similarity clusters than pre-sensitization or healthy control sets, consistent with antigen-driven responses. All patients had alopecia, a presumed autoimmune disease, so their immune response might differ from that of healthy individuals.

Including the terminal cysteine and phenylalanine, the CDR3 comprises 15 residues. Just CDR3 DNA is preserved here, 45 bases in frame from base 1. The germline V gene encodes CDR1 LGHNA and CDR2 YSLEER. At the junction V is shortened by 1 base and J by 4 bases, with 13 bases in between. This clonotype was observed a handful of times. Which antigen it targets is not known. Base-call qualities are not available, and no considerably larger clone is one nucleotide away. Explained via the paper, the time point label denotes: pre-sensitization, week 0. The label giving this sample's treatment or condition can be read as: therapeutic diphenylcyclopropenone sensitization with weekly scalp DPC. Blood at each patch-test visit was drawn before the patch test was applied. To be eligible, patients had to be aged 18 to 70, diagnosed with alopecia and judged suitable for DPC therapy, while pregnant patients were excluded. Total RNA was extracted from unfractionated whole blood that had been collected in Tempus Blood RNA tubes.

Libraries were built with RACE. Sequenced on a NextSeq 500. Library preparation attached unique molecular identifiers to individual cDNA molecules for quantitative, reproducible TCR counting. Each blood RNA sample was used to sequence both TCR alpha and TCR beta chains. As for the authors' bioinformatics: Samples had a median of about 96,000 TCRs, with a range from about 23,224 to 750,000. The Decombinator software suite was used to annotate the V, J and CDR3 of the TCR reads. To make PS versus PT1 abundance plots, every sample was subsampled to the same number of TCRs (28,000). TCRs were defined as expanded if absent before sensitization and observed at least eight times at the 2-week time point. TCRdb reran the public reads through fastp at Q25 and MiXCR, keeping productive beta chains. Rows with one shared CDR3 protein collapse into an entry with the most common genes and DNA. The V and J calls follow TCRdb's processing rather than the paper's. For this sample there are a few hundred thousand distinct CDR3 sequences; approximately 5% appear just once. The ten largest clones take up more than 8% of the sample.

The sample in question was whole blood, obtained in connection with sensitization to the hapten diphenylcyclopropenone (DPC). The clonotype originates from a woman younger than 35 with alopecia areata. Some clones in this sample may be carry-over from other donors' samples. This chain is built from TRBV4-3 and TRBJ1-1; 6 matching bases give a weak D call of TRBD1. This receptor has the CDR3 CASSQASGHATEAFF. The bases read TGCGCCAGCAGCCAAGCTTCGGGACACGCCACTGAAGCTTTCTTT.